Listed here is a single TCR beta chain. The antigen is not known. The entry originates in a study of vaccination and CD4 T cells after COVID-19. Looking at the study overall: Median time from COVID diagnosis to post-COVID sampling was 100 to 130 days (35 to 161).

The CDR3 consists of 13 residues. Trimming took off 7 bases at V and 1 base at J, with 10 bases between the two ends. From germline, CDR1 is MNHNS and CDR2 SASEGT. An Oncomine TCR Beta short-read assay was used to sequence the DNA from cultured CD4+ T cells. Investigators obtained genomic DNA by extraction from cultured CD4+ T cells. One entry per CDR3 protein, called by TCRdb with MiXCR from the PCR reads. The sample carries over 10,000 distinct CDR3 sequences, 40% to 60% recorded once. This sample's treatment: approximately nine-day PBMC culture with coronavirus spike peptide pools or control peptides (ViraFEST assay). Antigen-specific T cell expansion with peptide pools preceded TCR sequencing in the ViraFEST approach. Cell culture was performed with more than 1.5 million PBMCs per well in the presence of 8 to 10 IU/ml IL-2 and roughly 9.7 ug/ml peptide pools.

The sample comprised CD4+ T cells from blood, cultured in vitro. The genes are TRBV6-1 and TRBJ1-1, with D hard to call. The sequence came from a human donor who had recovered from COVID-19. CDR3 loop: CASIRSANTEAFF. The CDR3, as DNA: TGTGCCAGCATTCGATCCGCGAACACTGAAGCTTTCTTT.